The subject of this entry is one TCR beta chain. The target antigen is unknown. A much larger clone differs by one base, so this may be a read error. TCRdb ran MiXCR on the multiplex PCR reads and lists one entry per CDR3 protein. Among about 200,000 distinct CDR3 sequences listed, roughly 31% were seen once. This specimen comes from a study of breast tumors, draining lymph nodes, adjacent tissues. General observations from the study: The data were judged consistent with most tumor T cells coming from lymph node and expanding in tumor.

Breast cancer patients provided tissue from their axillary draining lymph nodes. Sequences were obtained from axillary lymph node tissue. The TCR originated in a female donor with breast cancer. Some clones in this sample may be carry-over from other donors' samples.

Here the CDR3 DNA reads TGTGCCAGCAGCTTGGAGGGAGTTTTCACCGGGGAGCAGTTTTTT. It specifies CASSLEGVFTGEQFF. The chain combines TRBV5-5 with TRBJ2-2; possible D gene TRBD2, 5 bases. The CDR3 length is 15 residues. Germline CDR1 reads SGHKS; CDR2 reads YYEKEE (reference sequence).